The clone carrying this T cell receptor (beta chain) was seen only a few times. Mismatch with germline at one junction end may stem from a read error. This entry belongs to a study of patients and donors after allogeneic stem cell transplantation. The CDR3 loop spans 13 amino acids. Germline lookup yields CDR1 SGHRS and CDR2 YFSETQ. A single record per CDR3 protein comes from TCRdb applying MiXCR to the RT-PCR reads. The data hold 150,000 to 200,000 distinct CDR3 sequences, with roughly 40% observed a single time. The clonotype was recovered from a human donor who was either an allogeneic HSCT recipient or a stem cell or donor lymphocyte infusion donor (not recorded which). It is not recorded whose cells these are; they may come from a transplant donor. Sequenced material: blood, either unsorted or a sorted T cell fraction (not recorded which). V usage is TRBV5-1 and J usage is TRBJ1-1, with TRBD1 identical over 7 bases. The CDR3, as DNA: TGTGCCAGCAGCTTAGGGGGCGAGACTGAAGCTTTCTTT. Amino acid sequence: CASSLGGETEAFF.